This T cell receptor beta chain was sequenced for a study of T-cell reconstitution after alpha-beta-depleted transplantation in children. Unique molecular identifiers tagged the TCRbeta library. Each CDR3 protein is one row after TCRdb ran MiXCR on the PCR reads. This repertoire shows around 380,000 distinct CDR3 sequences, about a tenth found once; its top ten account for 4.5% to 6.5%. This CDR3 has 13 residues. V was pared by 2 bases and J by 6 bases, with 9 bases between. Germline V gives CDR1 MGHRA, CDR2 YSYEKL. This specimen consisted of PBMCs from the stem cell graft donor, obtained from the stem cell graft. The clonotype comes from a human donor who donated a stem cell graft to a child with acute myeloid leukemia. This chain connects TRBV4-1 to TRBJ2-3; D is perhaps TRBD1 or TRBD2 (5 bases each). The CDR3 protein is CASSQREGDTQYF. As DNA, the CDR3 is TGCGCCAGCAGCCAAAGAGAGGGGGATACGCAGTATTTT.